This record covers a single TCR beta chain. What it binds is not known. This sample was taken from a study of shared clonotypes between healthy human individuals. Turning to the study itself: CD4 naive cells filled three plates per donor, CD4 memory three, CD8 naive two and CD8 memory one.

Trimming left V 0 bases short and J 2 bases short, with 4 bases between. There are 13 residues in the CDR3. Germline CDR1 MNHEY, CDR2 SVGAGI. Study outcomes and limitations: Rarefaction revealed incomplete sorted-subset sequencing despite large depth. Only blood underwent sampling, and tissue repertoires likely differ. Roughly 5.3% of naive CD4 clonotypes were common to a handful of donors.

Only CD45RO-negative cells positively selected for CCR7 counted as naive CD8 cells, so terminally differentiated effector memory CD45RA+ cells were excluded. TCRdb keeps only in-frame clones here, not all; method: immunoSEQ multiplex PCR. The sample lists under 850,000 clones, around 92% occurring once. Material: naive CD8+ T cells sorted from blood. The sequence was collected from a man in his thirties or forties in good health. The chain has TRBV6-5 and TRBJ1-2, with unresolved D. In DNA form, the CDR3 reads TGTGCCAGCAGTTACTCGATGAACTATGGCTACACCTTC. Protein: CASSYSMNYGYTF.